The 8 T cell receptor beta chains presented below share a single source sample, sequenced in a study of immune evolution from preneoplasia to lung adenocarcinoma. Clones were read by immunoSEQ multiplex PCR, and TCRdb kept only the in-frame ones, dropping some. The data show roughly 5,000 clones, 81% seen once. What was sequenced was FFPE normal lung tissue adjacent to the tumor. These receptors came from a person aged 50-70 years with lung adenocarcinoma.

The V gene is TRBV7-9, the J gene TRBJ2-4; D is perhaps TRBD2 (6 bases). Germline assignment: CDR1 SEHNR and CDR2 FQNEAQ (reference sequence). This CDR3 has 14 residues. With 3 bases removed from V and 9 bases from J, the gap between germline ends came to 15 bases. The CDR3 coding sequence is TGTGCCAGCAGCTTTGGACACGAGGAGGGCATTCAGTACTTC. It yields the protein CASSFGHEEGIQYF.

The chain employs TRBV6-1 and TRBJ1-1; TRBD1 matches 8 bases. The CDR3 runs to 17 residues. Germline loops: CDR1 MNHNS, CDR2 SASEGT. The V and J ends lost 4 bases and 3 bases, in that order; junction bases with no gene match: 13. CDR3 amino acids: CASSGDRYFVEHTEAFF. The CDR3 coding sequence is TGTGCCAGCAGTGGGGACAGGTATTTCGTAGAGCACACTGAAGCTTTCTTT.

The chain combines TRBV11-2 with TRBJ2-7; weak D call: TRBD1 (5 bases). There are 15 residues in the CDR3. Germline V lookup: CDR1 SGHAT, CDR2 FQNNGV. V lost 6 bases and J 3 bases, leaving 18 bases between the germline ends. CDR3 sequence (DNA): TGTGCCAGCAGTCCGACAAACAGGAACCTCTACGAGCAGTACTTC. It yields the protein CASSPTNRNLYEQYF.

In its sample, this clone was seen once. The genes are TRBV29-1 and TRBJ1-1; 7 bases are shared with TRBD1. Germline V gene data show CDR1 as SQVTM and CDR2 as ANQGSEA. The CDR3 runs 11 residues. Losses at the gene ends were 4 bases for V and 10 bases for J; bases not matched to a gene: 6. The CDR3 DNA reads TGCAGCGTTGCCGAACAGGGGACAGCTTTCTTT. Its translation is CSVAEQGTAFF.

The gene calls are TRBV6-1 and TRBJ2-1, with TRBD2 identical over 7 bases. The CDR3 is 13 amino acids. Germline V gives CDR1 MNHNS, CDR2 SASEGT. V was pared by 5 bases and J by 2 bases, with 0 bases of the junction left unmatched. The CDR3 loop is CASSREAYNEQFF. The DNA for the CDR3 is TGTGCCAGCAGTCGGGAGGCCTACAATGAGCAGTTCTTC.

The chain combines TRBV7-2 with TRBJ1-4; perhaps TRBD1 as D (5 bases). Trimming removed 1 base from V and 7 bases from J, with 10 bases in between. The CDR3 runs 14 residues. The germline V gene has CDR1 SGHTA and CDR2 FQGNSA. The CDR3 sequence: CASSLEGRGEKLFF. The CDR3 region has the DNA TGTGCCAGCAGCTTAGAGGGAAGGGGTGAAAAACTGTTTTTT.

The V and J genes are TRBV11-2 and TRBJ2-7; 9 bases align to TRBD2. V trimming: 4 bases; J trimming: 3 bases; junction bases outside the gene matches: 7. Germline lookup yields CDR1 SGHAT and CDR2 FQNNGV. The CDR3 consists of 15 residues. CDR3 protein: CASSWNSGGDYEQYF. CDR3 sequence (DNA): TGTGCCAGCAGCTGGAATAGCGGGGGAGACTACGAGCAGTACTTC.

In this sample, this clone turned up once. This sequence joins TRBV28 and TRBJ2-3; D tentatively fits TRBD1 or TRBD2 (5 bases each). V lost 5 bases and J lost 6, with 24 bases in between. The CDR3 is 17 residues long. Germline loops: CDR1 MDHEN, CDR2 SYDVKM. This CDR3 reads CASSAVGDGRPSDTQYF. CDR3 DNA: TGTGCCAGCAGTGCAGTCGGGGACGGGCGCCCCTCCGATACGCAGTATTTT.